This TCR beta chain stems from a study of T-cell reconstitution after alpha-beta-depleted transplantation in children. Unmatched junction bases numbered 9, after V lost 5 bases and J lost 0 bases. This CDR3 has 17 amino acids. Germline lookup yields CDR1 SEHNR and CDR2 FQNEAQ (reference sequence). There are a few counts of this clonotype. The authors prepared the TCRbeta library with unique molecular identifiers. TCRdb used MiXCR to reprocess the PCR reads, holding one entry per CDR3 protein. The data show about 540,000 distinct CDR3 sequences, about 18% seen once. Source: PBMCs from the stem cell graft donor, taken from the stem cell graft. The genes are TRBV7-9 and TRBJ2-7, with 11 bases lining up with TRBD2. The receptor was isolated from a human donor who donated a stem cell graft to a child with acute lymphoblastic leukemia. The CDR3 region has the DNA TGTGCCAGCAGCGACCCTAGCGGGAGGCCCAGCTCCTACGAGCAGTACTTC. This sequence encodes CASSDPSGRPSSYEQYF. Filled out from reference TRBV7-9 and TRBJ2-7, the complete variable domain reads DTGVSQNPRHKITKRGQNVTFRCDPISEHNRLYWYRQTLGQGPEFLTYFQNEAQLEKSRLLSDRFSAERPKGSFSTLEIQRTEQGDSAMYLCASSDPSGRPSSYEQYFGPGTRLTVT.